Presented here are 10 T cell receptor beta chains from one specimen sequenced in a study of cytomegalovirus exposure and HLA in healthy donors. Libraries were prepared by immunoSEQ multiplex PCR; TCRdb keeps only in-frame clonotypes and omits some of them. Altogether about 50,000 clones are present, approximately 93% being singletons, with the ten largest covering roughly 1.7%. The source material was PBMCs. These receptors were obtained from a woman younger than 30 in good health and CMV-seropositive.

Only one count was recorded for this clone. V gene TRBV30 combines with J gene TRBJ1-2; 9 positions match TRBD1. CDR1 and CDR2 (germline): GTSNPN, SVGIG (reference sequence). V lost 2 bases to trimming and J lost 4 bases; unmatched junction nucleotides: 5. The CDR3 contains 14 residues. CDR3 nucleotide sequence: TGTGCCTGGAGTCCCGACAGGGGGTCCTATGGCTACACCTTC. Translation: CAWSPDRGSYGYTF.

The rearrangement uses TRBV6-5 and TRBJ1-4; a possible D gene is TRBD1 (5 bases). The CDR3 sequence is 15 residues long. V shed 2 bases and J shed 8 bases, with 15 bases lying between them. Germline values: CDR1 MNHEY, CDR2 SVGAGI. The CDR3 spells CASSYLTGRGEKLFF. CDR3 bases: TGTGCCAGCAGTTACCTCACGGGGAGGGGCGAAAAACTGTTTTTT.

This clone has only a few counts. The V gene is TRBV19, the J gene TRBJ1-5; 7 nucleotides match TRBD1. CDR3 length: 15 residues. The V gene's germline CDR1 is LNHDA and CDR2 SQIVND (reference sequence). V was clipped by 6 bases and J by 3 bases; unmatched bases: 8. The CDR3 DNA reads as TGTGCCAGTAGCCGGATGGGACAGAACAATCAGCCCCAGCATTTT. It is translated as CASSRMGQNNQPQHF.

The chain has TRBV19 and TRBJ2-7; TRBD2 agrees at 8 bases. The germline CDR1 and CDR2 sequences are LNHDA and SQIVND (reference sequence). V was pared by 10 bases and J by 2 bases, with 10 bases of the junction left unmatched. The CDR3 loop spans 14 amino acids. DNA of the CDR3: TGTGCCACCCGAGAGTTTAGCGGGACCTACGAGCAGTACTTC. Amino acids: CATREFSGTYEQYF.

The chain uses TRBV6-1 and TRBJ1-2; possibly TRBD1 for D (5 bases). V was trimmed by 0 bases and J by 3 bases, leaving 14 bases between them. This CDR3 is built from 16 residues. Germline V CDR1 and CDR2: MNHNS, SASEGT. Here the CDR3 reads CASSEAMPGSDYGYTF. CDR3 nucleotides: TGTGCCAGCAGTGAAGCGATGCCAGGGTCGGACTATGGCTACACCTTC.

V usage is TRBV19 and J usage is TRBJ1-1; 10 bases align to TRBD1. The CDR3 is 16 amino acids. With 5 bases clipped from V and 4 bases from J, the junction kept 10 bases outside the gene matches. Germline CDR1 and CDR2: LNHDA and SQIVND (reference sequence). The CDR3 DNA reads TGTGCCAGTAGTGTCCGACAGGGGGCGTTGAGCACTGAAGCTTTCTTT. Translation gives CASSVRQGALSTEAFF.

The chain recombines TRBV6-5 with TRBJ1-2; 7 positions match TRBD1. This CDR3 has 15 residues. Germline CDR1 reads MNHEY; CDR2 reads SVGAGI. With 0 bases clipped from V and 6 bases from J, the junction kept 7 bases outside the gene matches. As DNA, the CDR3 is TGTGCCAGCAGTTACTCGGGGACAGAGAGTAATGGCTACACCTTC. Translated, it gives CASSYSGTESNGYTF.

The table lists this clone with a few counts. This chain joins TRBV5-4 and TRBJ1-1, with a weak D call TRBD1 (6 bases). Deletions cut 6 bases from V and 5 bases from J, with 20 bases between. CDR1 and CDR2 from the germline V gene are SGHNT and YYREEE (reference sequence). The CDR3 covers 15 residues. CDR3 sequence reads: CASKASGGARTEAFF. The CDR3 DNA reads TGTGCCAGCAAAGCTAGCGGGGGCGCGAGAACTGAAGCTTTCTTT.

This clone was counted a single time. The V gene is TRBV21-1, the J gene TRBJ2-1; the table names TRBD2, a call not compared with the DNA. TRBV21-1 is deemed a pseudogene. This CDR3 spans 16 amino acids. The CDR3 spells CASSKARAGGKDEQFF. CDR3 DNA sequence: TGTGCCAGCAGCAAAGCTCGGGCGGGGGGTAAGGATGAGCAGTTCTTC.

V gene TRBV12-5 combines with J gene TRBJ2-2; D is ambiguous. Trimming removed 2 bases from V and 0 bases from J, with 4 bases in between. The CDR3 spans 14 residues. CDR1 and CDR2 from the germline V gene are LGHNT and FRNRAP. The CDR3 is CASGLTANTGELFF. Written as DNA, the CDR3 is TGTGCTAGTGGTTTGACAGCGAACACCGGGGAGCTGTTTTTT.